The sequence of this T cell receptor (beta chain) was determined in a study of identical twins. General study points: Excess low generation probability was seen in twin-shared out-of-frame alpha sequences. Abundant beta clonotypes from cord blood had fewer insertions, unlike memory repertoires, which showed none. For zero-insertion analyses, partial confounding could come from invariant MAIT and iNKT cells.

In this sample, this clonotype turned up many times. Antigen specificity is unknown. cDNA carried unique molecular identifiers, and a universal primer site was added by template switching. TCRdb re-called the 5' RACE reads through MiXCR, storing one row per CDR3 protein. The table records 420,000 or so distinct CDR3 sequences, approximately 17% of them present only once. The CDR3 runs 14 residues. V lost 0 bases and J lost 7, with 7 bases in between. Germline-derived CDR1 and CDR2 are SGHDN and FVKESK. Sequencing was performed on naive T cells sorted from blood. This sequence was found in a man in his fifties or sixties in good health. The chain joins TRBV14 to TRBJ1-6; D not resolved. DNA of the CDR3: TGTGCCAGCAGCCAAGACGCATGGAATTCACCCCTCCACTTT. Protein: CASSQDAWNSPLHF.